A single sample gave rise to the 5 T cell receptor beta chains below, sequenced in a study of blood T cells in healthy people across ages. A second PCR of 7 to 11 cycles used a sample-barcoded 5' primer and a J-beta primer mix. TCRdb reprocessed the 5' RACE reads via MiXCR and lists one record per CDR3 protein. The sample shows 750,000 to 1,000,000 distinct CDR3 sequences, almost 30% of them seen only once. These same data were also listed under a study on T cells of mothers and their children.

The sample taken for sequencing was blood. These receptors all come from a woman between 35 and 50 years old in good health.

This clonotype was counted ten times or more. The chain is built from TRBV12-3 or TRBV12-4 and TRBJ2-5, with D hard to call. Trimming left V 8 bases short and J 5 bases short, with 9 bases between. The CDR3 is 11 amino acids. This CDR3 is CASSTSETQYF. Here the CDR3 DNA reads TGTGCCAGCTCGACATCGGAGACCCAGTACTTC.

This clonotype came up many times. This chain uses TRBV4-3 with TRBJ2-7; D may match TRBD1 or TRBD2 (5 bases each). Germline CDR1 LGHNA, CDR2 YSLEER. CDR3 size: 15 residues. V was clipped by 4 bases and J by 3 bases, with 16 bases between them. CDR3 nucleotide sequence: TGCGCCAGCAGCCCGGGATCAATACAGGTCTACGAGCAGTACTTC. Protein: CASSPGSIQVYEQYF.

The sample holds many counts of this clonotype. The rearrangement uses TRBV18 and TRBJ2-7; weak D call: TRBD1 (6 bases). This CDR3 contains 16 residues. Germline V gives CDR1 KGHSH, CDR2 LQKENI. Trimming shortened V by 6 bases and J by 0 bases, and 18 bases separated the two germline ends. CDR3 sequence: CASSRTQGPYSYEQYF. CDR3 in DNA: TGTGCCAGCTCGAGAACTCAGGGGCCTTACTCCTACGAGCAGTACTTC.

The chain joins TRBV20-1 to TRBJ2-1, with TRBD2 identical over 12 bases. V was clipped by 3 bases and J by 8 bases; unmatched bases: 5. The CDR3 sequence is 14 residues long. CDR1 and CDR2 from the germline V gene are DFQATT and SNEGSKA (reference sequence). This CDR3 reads CSARQLAGGDEQFF. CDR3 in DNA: TGCAGTGCTAGGCAACTAGCGGGGGGAGATGAGCAGTTCTTC.

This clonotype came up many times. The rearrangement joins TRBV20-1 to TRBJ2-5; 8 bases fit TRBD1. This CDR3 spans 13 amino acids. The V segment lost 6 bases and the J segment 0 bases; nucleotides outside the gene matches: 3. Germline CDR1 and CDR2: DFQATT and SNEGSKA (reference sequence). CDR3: CSARDRYQETQYF. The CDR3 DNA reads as TGCAGTGCAAGGGACAGGTACCAAGAGACCCAGTACTTC.